The 26 T cell receptor beta chains listed next were all sequenced from one sample in a study of cytomegalovirus exposure and HLA in healthy donors. Only in-frame clones appear in the TCRdb table, and some are missing; sequencing was by immunoSEQ multiplex PCR. Among some 70,000 clones, about 89% were seen once, and the ten largest hold roughly 1.8%. Source material: PBMCs. These receptors were obtained from a woman aged 18-29 years in good health and CMV-seronegative.

This chain connects TRBV27 to TRBJ2-2; D perhaps matches TRBD2 (5 bases). The germline gives CDR1 MNHEY, CDR2 SMNVEV (reference sequence). The V end was cut by 6 bases, the J end by 2 bases, with 10 bases between. The CDR3 has 14 residues. The CDR3 bases are TGTGCCAGCAGAACGGGATACAACACCGGGGAGCTGTTTTTT. Translated: CASRTGYNTGELFF.

The genes are TRBV7-2 and TRBJ2-1; the match to TRBD1 covers 7 bases. In germline, CDR1 is SGHTA, CDR2 FQGNSA. The CDR3 has 17 amino acids. After removal of 1 base from V and 3 bases from J, the junction contained 9 bases not matched to a gene. This CDR3 reads CASSLVLRTGVYNEQFF. For the CDR3, the DNA is TGTGCCAGCAGCTTAGTCCTCCGGACAGGAGTCTACAATGAGCAGTTCTTC.

The rearrangement joins TRBV27 to TRBJ1-3, with TRBD1 matching over 9 bases. CDR3 length equals 15 residues. Germline values: CDR1 MNHEY, CDR2 SMNVEV (reference sequence). The trim removed 4 bases at V and 0 bases at J, leaving 1 base unmatched. CDR3 in DNA: TGTGCCAGCAGTTCGACAGGGGGCTCTGGAAACACCATATATTTT. It yields the protein CASSSTGGSGNTIYF.

The rearrangement uses TRBV7-8 and TRBJ1-3; D is unresolved. Trimming took off 1 base at V and 1 base at J, with 14 bases between the two ends. In germline, CDR1 is SGHVS, CDR2 FQNEAQ. The CDR3 has 17 residues. The CDR3 here is CASSLGASIISGNTIYF. DNA for the CDR3: TGTGCCAGCAGCTTAGGGGCCAGTATAATATCTGGAAACACCATATATTTT.

The gene calls are TRBV2 and TRBJ2-5, with no clear D. V was trimmed by 3 bases and J by 4 bases, leaving 9 bases between them. CDR3 length equals 13 residues. Germline V gene data show CDR1 as SNHLY and CDR2 as FYNNEI. The CDR3 bases are TGTGCCAGCAGTGATTCGGGTAGAGAGACCCAGTACTTC. Amino acids: CASSDSGRETQYF.

The chain employs TRBV5-1 and TRBJ1-1; TRBD1 might be the D (5 bases). The CDR3 runs 14 residues. Germline V gene lookup returns CDR1 SGHRS and CDR2 YFSETQ. Deletions cut 2 bases from V and 5 bases from J, with 13 bases between. CDR3 nucleotides: TGCGCCAGCAGCTTCAGGGATCTGGGGACTGAAGCTTTCTTT. This encodes CASSFRDLGTEAFF.

The genes are TRBV5-8 and TRBJ2-3; D remains ambiguous. The V gene lost 0 bases and the J gene lost 5 bases, with 4 bases spanning the gap. The CDR3 loop spans 12 amino acids. Germline V gene lookup returns CDR1 SGHTS and CDR2 YDEGEE. CDR3 sequence (DNA): TGTGCCAGCAGCTTGGATATAGATACGCAGTATTTT. It translates to CASSLDIDTQYF.

V and J are TRBV28 and TRBJ2-1; maybe TRBD2 (6 bases). The CDR3 sequence is 16 residues long. V was trimmed by 2 bases and J by 4 bases, leaving 15 bases between them. Germline V gene data show CDR1 as MDHEN and CDR2 as SYDVKM. In DNA form, the CDR3 reads TGTGCCAGCAGTTTACCTGAGCCTGGGGGGTACAATGAGCAGTTCTTC. Protein: CASSLPEPGGYNEQFF.

This clone was observed a few times. This chain joins TRBV18 and TRBJ2-7; D remains ambiguous. The CDR3 totals 16 residues. Germline assignment: CDR1 KGHSH and CDR2 LQKENI. Trimming cost V 3 bases and J 2 bases, with 17 bases left between them. This CDR3 is CASSPNGIGGTYEQYF. The CDR3 coding sequence is TGTGCCAGCTCACCGAACGGCATTGGCGGAACCTACGAGCAGTACTTC.

V gene TRBV30 combines with J gene TRBJ1-2; unclear D gene. Trimming stripped 4 bases from V and 5 bases from J, with 17 bases between. The CDR3 is made up of 14 amino acids. CDR1 is GTSNPN and CDR2 is SVGIG in the germline V gene (reference sequence). Here the CDR3 reads CAWTTSVTGYGYTF. CDR3 DNA: TGTGCCTGGACAACATCGGTGACGGGATATGGCTACACCTTC. Variable domain in full (rest from reference TRBV30 and TRBJ1-2): SQTIHQWPATLVQPVGSPLSLECTVEGTSNPNLYWYRQAAGRGLQLLFYSVGIGQISSEVPQNLSASRPQDRQFILSSKKLLLSDSGFYLCAWTTSVTGYGYTFGSGTRLTVV.

The V call is TRBV2, the J call TRBJ1-3; D is uncertain. Germline-derived CDR1 and CDR2 are SNHLY and FYNNEI. The CDR3 runs 14 residues. V was trimmed by 4 bases and J by 0 bases, leaving 7 bases between them. The CDR3 region is CASSVRVSGNTIYF. CDR3 coding DNA: TGTGCCAGCAGTGTGCGGGTCTCTGGAAACACCATATATTTT.

V gene TRBV7-2 combines with J gene TRBJ2-4; D unresolved. Germline CDR1 and CDR2: SGHTA and FQGNSA. The CDR3 spans 15 residues. The ends were cut back, 2 bases at V and 0 bases at J, with 8 bases in the middle. This CDR3 reads CASSLRVLAKNIQYF. The CDR3 nucleotides read TGTGCCAGCAGCTTACGCGTGCTAGCCAAAAACATTCAGTACTTC.

This rearrangement joins TRBV7-2 to TRBJ1-5, with D tentatively TRBD1 (6 bases). CDR3 length: 15 residues. V shed 0 bases and J shed 4 bases, with 10 bases lying between them. Germline loops: CDR1 SGHTA, CDR2 FQGNSA. The CDR3 DNA reads as TGTGCCAGCAGCTTAGCGAATCAGGGGAATCAGCCCCAGCATTTT. It is translated as CASSLANQGNQPQHF.

CDR3 region: CASSPDSGPYNEQFF. CDR3 coding DNA: TGCGCCAGCAGCCCGGATAGCGGACCTTACAATGAGCAGTTCTTC. The rearrangement links TRBV5-1 to TRBJ2-1; D is perhaps TRBD2 (6 bases). V lost 4 bases to trimming and J lost 4 bases, with 15 bases between them. The CDR3 length is 15 residues. Germline-derived CDR1 and CDR2 are SGHRS and YFSETQ.

This clone was observed a handful of times. The gene calls are TRBV29-1 and TRBJ1-1; 10 nucleotides agree with TRBD1. The CDR3 loop spans 12 amino acids. With V trimmed by 6 bases and J by 11 bases, 9 bases remained unmatched. CDR1 is SQVTM, CDR2 ANQGSEA, per germline. The chain's CDR3 is CSVRQGAEGAFF. In nucleotides, the CDR3 is TGCAGCGTGAGACAGGGGGCGGAAGGGGCTTTCTTT. Variable domain in full (rest from reference TRBV29-1 and TRBJ1-1): SAVISQKPSRDICQRGTSLTIQCQVDSQVTMMFWYRQQPGQSLTLIATANQGSEATYESGFVIDKFPISRPNLTFSTLTVSNMSPEDSSIYLCSVRQGAEGAFFGQGTRLTVV.

This clone has more than one count but fewer than ten. This chain connects TRBV5-1 to TRBJ2-1, with D maybe TRBD1 (5 bases). The CDR3 covers 16 residues. Trimming pared 3 bases from V and 1 base from J, leaving 14 bases between. Germline values: CDR1 SGHRS, CDR2 YFSETQ. Here the CDR3 DNA reads TGCGCCAGCAGCTCGGAACAGGTACGATCCTACAATGAGCAGTTCTTC. It codes for CASSSEQVRSYNEQFF.

The chain uses TRBV7-9 and TRBJ2-7; TRBD2 is a possible D gene (6 bases). Per the germline V gene, CDR1 is SEHNR and CDR2 is FQNEAQ (reference sequence). The CDR3 has 13 residues. The V end was cut by 3 bases, the J end by 4 bases, with 10 bases between. DNA of the CDR3: TGTGCCAGCAGCTTCGGCGGGACTTACGAGCAGTACTTC. Translated, it gives CASSFGGTYEQYF.

The chain links TRBV7-2 to TRBJ2-5, with TRBD1 matching over 8 bases. The CDR3 extends over 18 amino acids. V lost 5 bases, J lost 2 bases, and 16 bases stayed unmatched. Germline assignment: CDR1 SGHTA and CDR2 FQGNSA. The CDR3 protein is CASSRTIDRDRRQETQYF. Written as DNA, the CDR3 is TGTGCCAGCAGCCGGACCATTGACCGGGACAGGAGACAAGAGACCCAGTACTTC.

The chain links TRBV5-6 to TRBJ1-2; unclear D gene. The CDR3 totals 13 residues. V lost 0 bases to trimming and J lost 8 bases, with 11 bases between them. CDR1 is SGHDT and CDR2 is YYEEEE in the germline V gene. The CDR3 coding sequence is TGTGCCAGCAGCTTGGTACGAGGGCCCGGCTACACCTTC. Translated, it gives CASSLVRGPGYTF. Filled out from reference TRBV5-6 and TRBJ1-2, the complete variable domain reads DAGVTQSPTHLIKTRGQQVTLRCSPKSGHDTVSWYQQALGQGPQFIFQYYEEEERQRGNFPDRFSGHQFPNYSSELNVNALLLGDSALYLCASSLVRGPGYTFGSGTRLTVV.

This chain uses TRBV15 with TRBJ2-7; perhaps TRBD2 as D (5 bases). The germline V gene has CDR1 LNHNV and CDR2 YYDKDF (reference sequence). The CDR3 covers 14 residues. Trimming cost V 0 bases and J 0 bases, with 6 bases left between them. This CDR3 is CATSRDGNSYEQYF. DNA of the CDR3: TGTGCCACCAGCAGAGACGGGAACTCCTACGAGCAGTACTTC.

The CDR3 loop is CASSQSLEQNNWTEAFF. The DNA of the CDR3 is TGTGCCAGCAGCCAATCACTAGAACAGAATAACTGGACTGAAGCTTTCTTT. V is TRBV16 and J is TRBJ1-1; D not certain. This CDR3 region has 17 residues. Germline CDR1 and CDR2: KGHSY and FQNENV. Trimming pared 0 bases from V and 5 bases from J, leaving 19 bases between.

The sample holds one count of this clone. V usage is TRBV2 and J usage is TRBJ1-5, with D perhaps matching TRBD1 (6 bases). Germline CDR1 and CDR2: SNHLY and FYNNEI. V dropped 6 bases and J dropped 0 bases, with 12 bases sitting between them. The CDR3 runs to 15 residues. The CDR3 here is CASRKGHLSNQPQHF. CDR3 coding DNA: TGTGCCAGCAGGAAGGGACACCTTAGCAATCAGCCCCAGCATTTT.

The CDR3 coding sequence is TGTGCCAGCAGCGGAGGCAGGGGCTCCTACAATGAGCAGTTCTTC. The encoded protein is CASSGGRGSYNEQFF. V usage is TRBV9 and J usage is TRBJ2-1; the D gene is possibly TRBD1 (6 bases). CDR1 and CDR2 (germline): SGDLS, YYNGEE. The CDR3 extends over 15 amino acids. The V end lost 3 bases, the J end lost 0 bases, and 10 bases lay between the germline ends.

The chain uses TRBV28 and TRBJ2-7, with D unresolved. The CDR3 has 12 residues. The germline V gene encodes CDR1 MDHEN and CDR2 SYDVKM. Trimming cost V 4 bases and J 2 bases, with 6 bases left between them. CDR3 region: CASSSLPYEQYF. DNA for the CDR3: TGTGCCAGCAGTTCACTACCCTACGAGCAGTACTTC.

This clone was observed a few times. V usage is TRBV11-3 and J usage is TRBJ2-1; TRBD2 might be the D (6 bases). The germline CDR1 and CDR2 sequences are SGHNT and YENEEA. Trimming left V 3 bases short and J 10 bases short, with 22 bases between. The CDR3 has 16 amino acids. The CDR3 loop is CASSLHSLGGGEEQFF. The DNA of the CDR3 is TGTGCCAGCAGCTTGCATTCACTAGGCGGAGGGGAAGAGCAGTTCTTC.

The chain recombines TRBV7-2 with TRBJ2-1, with 10 bases lining up with TRBD2. The germline V gene has CDR1 SGHTA and CDR2 FQGNSA. Losses at the gene ends were 5 bases for V and 10 bases for J; bases not matched to a gene: 8. This CDR3 has 14 residues. The CDR3 nucleotides read TGTGCCAGCAGCGGGACTAGCGAGTTTGCCGAGCAGTTCTTC. Encoded protein: CASSGTSEFAEQFF.